A selection of T cell receptor beta chains follows, all from one sample in a study of OX40 agonist ivuxolimab in advanced cancers. Repertoires were generated with immunoSEQ multiplex PCR, while TCRdb's copy carries only in-frame clones and drops some. The table shows 25,000 to 30,000 clones, with less than 90% occurring only once. The material sequenced was CD4+ or CD8+ T cells sorted from blood, taken in a trial of the OX40 agonist ivuxolimab. These TCRs come from an adult with an advanced solid tumor such as melanoma, head and neck, liver or kidney cancer. CDR3s include the opening cysteine and the closing phenylalanine or tryptophan. The order of the fields is clone size, D gene, J gene, V gene, CDR3 protein, CDR3 DNA. A D gene is named only where the DNA matches it firmly. Clone size is not always given. Where it is, it says once, few, many or a class for expanded clones.

clone_size: NA
d_call: TRBD1
j_call: TRBJ1-1
v_call: TRBV5-7
cdr3_aa: CASSLAGTGKDTEAFF
cdr3_nt: TGTGCCAGCAGCTTGGCCGGGACAGGGAAGGACACTGAAGCTTTCTTT

clone_size: once
d_call: TRBD1
j_call: TRBJ1-2
v_call: TRBV25-1
cdr3_aa: CASSDTRTGDYYGYTF
cdr3_nt: TGTGCCAGCAGTGATACGAGGACAGGGGATTACTATGGCTACACCTTC

clone_size: once
d_call: NA
j_call: TRBJ1-1
v_call: TRBV9
cdr3_aa: CASRVVSGTEAFF
cdr3_nt: TGTGCCAGCAGAGTCGTATCGGGCACTGAAGCTTTCTTT

clone_size: NA
d_call: NA
j_call: TRBJ2-1
v_call: TRBV11-1
cdr3_aa: CASSLIAASYNEQFF
cdr3_nt: TGTGCCAGCAGCTTAATTGCGGCGTCGTACAATGAGCAGTTCTTC

clone_size: NA
d_call: NA
j_call: TRBJ1-2
v_call: TRBV28
cdr3_aa: CASSPHPGTFHYGYTF
cdr3_nt: TGTGCCAGCAGTCCCCATCCCGGAACTTTCCACTATGGCTACACCTTC

clone_size: few
d_call: NA
j_call: TRBJ1-5
v_call: TRBV28
cdr3_aa: CASSSAGANNQPQHF
cdr3_nt: TGTGCCAGCAGTTCAGCGGGGGCCAACAATCAGCCCCAGCATTTT

clone_size: NA
d_call: TRBD1
j_call: TRBJ2-2
v_call: TRBV11-2
cdr3_aa: CASSPGRGGFPRELFF
cdr3_nt: TGTGCCAGCAGCCCTGGTAGAGGGGGCTTCCCACGGGAGCTGTTTTTT

clone_size: once
d_call: NA
j_call: TRBJ1-5
v_call: TRBV6-1
cdr3_aa: CASSEAAGASQPQHF
cdr3_nt: TGTGCCAGCAGTGAAGCTGCAGGAGCCTCCCAGCCCCAGCATTTT

clone_size: NA
d_call: TRBD1
j_call: TRBJ1-5
v_call: TRBV2
cdr3_aa: CASRDRDRKNQPQHF
cdr3_nt: TGTGCCAGCAGAGACAGGGACAGAAAAAATCAGCCCCAGCATTTT

clone_size: NA
d_call: NA
j_call: TRBJ2-1
v_call: TRBV11-3
cdr3_aa: CASSFDWGNEQFF
cdr3_nt: TGTGCCAGCAGCTTTGACTGGGGAAATGAGCAGTTCTTC

clone_size: few
d_call: TRBD2
j_call: TRBJ2-5
v_call: TRBV15
cdr3_aa: CATSDIWGGQETQYF
cdr3_nt: TGTGCCACCAGCGACATCTGGGGGGGTCAAGAGACCCAGTACTTC

clone_size: NA
d_call: NA
j_call: TRBJ2-7
v_call: TRBV7-2
cdr3_aa: CASSSGPYYEQYF
cdr3_nt: TGTGCCAGCAGCTCCGGGCCCTACTACGAGCAGTACTTC

clone_size: NA
d_call: TRBD2
j_call: TRBJ2-7
v_call: TRBV11-2
cdr3_aa: CASSPLAGDLYEQYF
cdr3_nt: TGTGCCAGCAGTCCTCTAGCGGGGGACCTCTACGAGCAGTACTTC

clone_size: NA
d_call: TRBD1
j_call: TRBJ2-7
v_call: TRBV7-3
cdr3_aa: CASSRGTGGEQYF
cdr3_nt: TGTGCCAGCAGCCGCGGGACAGGGGGCGAGCAGTACTTC

clone_size: NA
d_call: TRBD1
j_call: TRBJ1-1
v_call: TRBV19
cdr3_aa: CASLTGGNTEAFF
cdr3_nt: TGTGCCAGCCTCACAGGGGGGAACACTGAAGCTTTCTTT

clone_size: NA
d_call: NA
j_call: TRBJ1-2
v_call: TRBV6-6
cdr3_aa: CASSYGGNYGYTF
cdr3_nt: TGTGCCAGCAGTTACGGGGGGAACTATGGCTACACCTTC

clone_size: NA
d_call: NA
j_call: TRBJ2-2
v_call: TRBV7-3
cdr3_aa: CASRLTGEGTGELFF
cdr3_nt: TGTGCCAGCAGACTCACAGGGGAGGGCACCGGGGAGCTGTTTTTT

clone_size: NA
d_call: NA
j_call: TRBJ1-6
v_call: TRBV6-5
cdr3_aa: CASTTPDSPNSPLHF
cdr3_nt: TGTGCCAGCACCACCCCCGACAGCCCTAATTCACCCCTCCACTTT

clone_size: NA
d_call: NA
j_call: TRBJ2-7
v_call: TRBV6-6
cdr3_aa: CASSYYDGEQYF
cdr3_nt: TGTGCCAGCAGTTACTACGACGGGGAGCAGTACTTC

clone_size: NA
d_call: TRBD1
j_call: TRBJ2-7
v_call: TRBV27
cdr3_aa: CASSPRWDREFYEQYF
cdr3_nt: TGTGCCAGCAGTCCCCGATGGGACAGGGAATTCTACGAGCAGTACTTC

clone_size: NA
d_call: NA
j_call: TRBJ2-7
v_call: TRBV5-4
cdr3_aa: CASSSQIVYEQYF
cdr3_nt: TGTGCCAGCAGCTCCCAAATAGTCTACGAGCAGTACTTC

clone_size: NA
d_call: NA
j_call: TRBJ2-2
v_call: TRBV27
cdr3_aa: CASSFVGTGELFF
cdr3_nt: TGTGCCAGCAGTTTCGTGGGCACCGGGGAGCTGTTTTTT

clone_size: once
d_call: NA
j_call: TRBJ2-2
v_call: TRBV6-5
cdr3_aa: CASQWVSNTGELFF
cdr3_nt: TGTGCCAGCCAATGGGTATCGAACACCGGGGAGCTGTTTTTT

clone_size: NA
d_call: NA
j_call: TRBJ1-3
v_call: TRBV2
cdr3_aa: CASSVADRRPGNTIYF
cdr3_nt: TGTGCCAGCAGTGTAGCAGACAGGAGACCCGGAAACACCATATATTTT

clone_size: NA
d_call: TRBD1
j_call: TRBJ1-1
v_call: TRBV4-1
cdr3_aa: CASSQESVTGDYTEAFF
cdr3_nt: TGCGCCAGCAGCCAAGAAAGTGTGACAGGGGACTACACTGAAGCTTTCTTT

clone_size: few
d_call: NA
j_call: TRBJ2-7
v_call: TRBV7-9
cdr3_aa: CATKDTSSYEQYF
cdr3_nt: TGTGCCACCAAGGACACCAGCTCCTACGAGCAGTACTTC

clone_size: NA
d_call: TRBD1
j_call: TRBJ1-1
v_call: TRBV2
cdr3_aa: CARNPDRDGVEAFF
cdr3_nt: TGTGCCAGGAACCCGGACAGGGATGGTGTTGAAGCTTTCTTT

clone_size: NA
d_call: NA
j_call: TRBJ2-6
v_call: TRBV21-1
cdr3_aa: CASRIFRGQGYSGANVLTF
cdr3_nt: TGTGCCAGCAGAATCTTTCGTGGACAGGGATACTCTGGGGCCAACGTCCTGACTTTC

clone_size: NA
d_call: TRBD1
j_call: TRBJ1-1
v_call: TRBV29-1
cdr3_aa: CSVVAGTGVTEAFF
cdr3_nt: TGCAGCGTTGTTGCCGGGACAGGGGTCACTGAAGCTTTCTTT

clone_size: NA
d_call: NA
j_call: TRBJ2-7
v_call: TRBV4-2
cdr3_aa: CASSQSPRDPNTEQYF
cdr3_nt: TGTGCCAGCAGCCAATCTCCTCGGGACCCCAATACGGAGCAGTACTTC

clone_size: NA
d_call: NA
j_call: TRBJ2-7
v_call: TRBV21-1
cdr3_aa: CAKSGLAGGSSYEQYF
cdr3_nt: TGTGCCAAATCGGGGCTAGCGGGAGGGAGCTCCTACGAGCAGTACTTC

clone_size: NA
d_call: NA
j_call: TRBJ2-7
v_call: TRBV15
cdr3_aa: CATSRVRGGPYEQYF
cdr3_nt: TGTGCCACCAGCAGAGTTCGTGGAGGTCCCTACGAGCAGTACTTC

clone_size: NA
d_call: NA
j_call: TRBJ1-1
v_call: TRBV2
cdr3_aa: CASSGGEAFF
cdr3_nt: TGTGCCAGCAGTGGGGGTGAAGCTTTCTTT

clone_size: NA
d_call: NA
j_call: TRBJ2-7
v_call: TRBV18
cdr3_aa: CASSPHSHEQYF
cdr3_nt: TGTGCCAGCTCACCACATAGCCACGAGCAGTACTTC

clone_size: NA
d_call: NA
j_call: TRBJ2-3
v_call: TRBV27
cdr3_aa: CASSGGTDTQYF
cdr3_nt: TGTGCCAGCAGTGGGGGAACAGATACGCAGTATTTT

clone_size: NA
d_call: NA
j_call: TRBJ1-2
v_call: TRBV29-1
cdr3_aa: CSVETRTPSGNTF
cdr3_nt: TGCAGCGTTGAAACGCGGACACCTTCGGGGAACACCTTC

clone_size: NA
d_call: NA
j_call: TRBJ2-7
v_call: TRBV15
cdr3_aa: CATSRDGGSPPYEQYF
cdr3_nt: TGTGCCACCAGCAGAGATGGTGGGTCTCCACCATACGAGCAGTACTTC

clone_size: NA
d_call: TRBD1
j_call: TRBJ2-1
v_call: TRBV7-9
cdr3_aa: CASSLMPPFRDRDSNEQFF
cdr3_nt: TGTGCCAGCAGCTTAATGCCACCTTTCCGGGACAGGGATAGCAATGAGCAGTTCTTC

clone_size: NA
d_call: NA
j_call: TRBJ2-1
v_call: TRBV30
cdr3_aa: CAWSVGGDNEQFF
cdr3_nt: TGTGCCTGGAGTGTGGGTGGGGACAATGAGCAGTTCTTC

clone_size: NA
d_call: TRBD1
j_call: TRBJ2-3
v_call: TRBV29-1
cdr3_aa: CSAGQGASDTQYF
cdr3_nt: TGCAGCGCCGGACAGGGGGCTTCAGATACGCAGTATTTT

clone_size: NA
d_call: NA
j_call: TRBJ1-5
v_call: TRBV10-3
cdr3_aa: CAISEGWQPQHF
cdr3_nt: TGTGCCATCAGTGAGGGATGGCAGCCCCAGCATTTT

clone_size: NA
d_call: TRBD2
j_call: TRBJ2-7
v_call: TRBV9
cdr3_aa: CASSVEIAGDYEQYF
cdr3_nt: TGTGCCAGCAGCGTGGAAATAGCGGGGGACTACGAGCAGTACTTC

clone_size: NA
d_call: TRBD2
j_call: TRBJ2-1
v_call: TRBV7-9
cdr3_aa: CASSLRLAGANNEQFF
cdr3_nt: TGTGCCAGCAGCTTACGCCTAGCGGGGGCCAACAATGAGCAGTTCTTC

clone_size: NA
d_call: TRBD2
j_call: TRBJ2-3
v_call: TRBV7-6
cdr3_aa: CASSLVTSGGADTQYF
cdr3_nt: TGTGCCAGCAGCTTAGTGACTAGCGGGGGGGCAGATACGCAGTATTTT

clone_size: NA
d_call: TRBD1
j_call: TRBJ2-7
v_call: TRBV5-1
cdr3_aa: CASSLGQGAYEQYF
cdr3_nt: TGCGCCAGCAGCTTGGGACAGGGGGCGTACGAGCAGTACTTC

clone_size: NA
d_call: NA
j_call: TRBJ1-2
v_call: TRBV28
cdr3_aa: CASSLVTNYGYTF
cdr3_nt: TGTGCCAGCAGTTTGGTCACTAACTATGGCTACACCTTC

clone_size: NA
d_call: NA
j_call: TRBJ1-5
v_call: TRBV9
cdr3_aa: CASSVGQGSNQPQHF
cdr3_nt: TGTGCCAGCAGCGTAGGGCAGGGTAGCAATCAGCCCCAGCATTTT

clone_size: NA
d_call: TRBD2
j_call: TRBJ2-1
v_call: TRBV6-1
cdr3_aa: CASSSLAGGSHEQFF
cdr3_nt: TGTGCCAGCAGCAGCTTGGCGGGGGGGAGCCATGAGCAGTTCTTC